These 25 T cell receptor beta chains share one sample of origin, sequenced in a study of T-cell memory formation after mild COVID-19. TCRdb ran MiXCR on the 5' RACE reads and lists one entry per CDR3 protein. This sample has 130,000 to 150,000 distinct CDR3 sequences, with around 21% found just once. The sample consisted of PBMCs or a T cell subset sorted from them (not recorded which). The receptors were gathered from an adult woman who had mild COVID-19 (a few samples of this study predate the infection). Cell type and time point are not known.

The chain joins TRBV7-3 to TRBJ2-1; 13 bases map to TRBD2. J was trimmed by 7 bases and V by 4 bases; bases with no gene match: 13. The CDR3 sequence is 18 residues long. The germline V gene encodes CDR1 SGHTA and CDR2 FQGTGA. The CDR3 nucleotides read TGTGCCAGCAGCTCCCCCGGACTAGCGGGGGCCCCGGGTAATGAGCAGTTCTTC. Amino acids: CASSSPGLAGAPGNEQFF.

The chain combines TRBV5-6 with TRBJ2-1, with 9 bases lining up with TRBD2. CDR1 and CDR2 (germline): SGHDT, YYEEEE. V was clipped by 4 bases and J by 4 bases; unmatched bases: 6. The CDR3 contains 15 residues. The CDR3 bases are TGTGCCAGCAGCCATCTAGCGGGACCTTACAATGAGCAGTTCTTC. Its protein is CASSHLAGPYNEQFF.

This clonotype came up a few times. The V gene is TRBV20-1, the J gene TRBJ2-7, with 8 bases lining up with TRBD2. Germline CDR1 is DFQATT and CDR2 is SNEGSKA (reference sequence). This CDR3 region has 15 residues. Trimming removed 4 bases from V and 6 bases from J; junction bases left unmatched: 14. CDR3 protein: CSAKTLRGRLSEQYF. In DNA form, the CDR3 reads TGCAGTGCTAAGACCCTGCGCGGGAGGTTAAGCGAGCAGTACTTC.

The table lists this clonotype with a few counts. The chain couples TRBV20-1 to TRBJ2-1; 13 bases fit TRBD2. This CDR3 is built from 15 residues. V lost 3 bases and J lost 6; bases outside the gene matches: 5. Germline-derived CDR1 and CDR2 are DFQATT and SNEGSKA (reference sequence). In DNA, the CDR3 is TGCAGTGCTAGCTCCGGGACTAGCGGGATCAATGAGCAGTTCTTC. This gives the protein CSASSGTSGINEQFF.

CDR3 in amino acids: CASSQGLPETQYF. The CDR3, as DNA: TGTGCCAGCAGCCAGGGACTCCCAGAGACCCAGTACTTC. The rearrangement uses TRBV7-9 and TRBJ2-5; the D gene is possibly TRBD2 (6 bases). CDR1 and CDR2 from the germline V gene are SEHNR and FQNEAQ (reference sequence). Trimming pared 5 bases from V and 4 bases from J, leaving 11 bases between. The CDR3 is 13 residues long. Using reference TRBV7-9 and TRBJ2-5 for the parts outside the CDR3, the full variable domain is DTGVSQNPRHKITKRGQNVTFRCDPISEHNRLYWYRQTLGQGPEFLTYFQNEAQLEKSRLLSDRFSAERPKGSFSTLEIQRTEQGDSAMYLCASSQGLPETQYFGPGTRLLVL.

The chain joins TRBV7-8 to TRBJ1-1; possible D gene TRBD1, 5 bases. The germline gives CDR1 SGHVS, CDR2 FQNEAQ. The ends were cut back, 5 bases at V and 2 bases at J, with 15 bases in the middle. This CDR3 is built from 15 residues. CDR3: CASSPWGGPNTEAFF. As DNA, the CDR3 is TGTGCCAGCAGCCCATGGGGGGGACCCAACACTGAAGCTTTCTTT. The full variable domain, rest sourced from reference TRBV7-8 and TRBJ1-1, is GAGVSQSPRYKVAKRGQDVALRCDPISGHVSLFWYQQALGQGPEFLTYFQNEAQLDKSGLPSDRFFAERPEGSVSTLKIQRTQQEDSAVYLCASSPWGGPNTEAFFGQGTRLTVV.

The chain links TRBV24-1 to TRBJ1-5; D gene uncertain. V lost 5 bases to trimming and J lost 2 bases, with 15 bases between them. This CDR3 has 16 residues. Looked up from germline, CDR1 is KGHDR and CDR2 is SFDVKD. The CDR3 region has the DNA TGTGCCACCAGTGGGGAGGGAAAAGGTGGCAATCAGCCCCAGCATTTT. Translation gives CATSGEGKGGNQPQHF.

This clonotype showed up just a few times. The rearrangement uses TRBV5-5 and TRBJ1-4; the D gene is possibly TRBD1 (5 bases). Trimming removed 2 bases at V and 8 bases at J, with 16 bases between. The CDR3 is 15 amino acids. The germline V gene encodes CDR1 SGHKS and CDR2 YYEKEE (reference sequence). CDR3 protein: CASSFPGQGGEKLFF. CDR3 nucleotides: TGTGCCAGCAGCTTCCCGGGGCAGGGTGGCGAAAAACTGTTTTTT.

This rearrangement joins TRBV2 to TRBJ1-2, with D tentatively TRBD1 (6 bases). Germline lookup yields CDR1 SNHLY and CDR2 FYNNEI. Trimming left V 4 bases short and J 4 bases short, with 16 bases between. The CDR3 totals 15 residues. The chain's CDR3 is CASSGVGAQGYGYTF. The CDR3 nucleotides read TGTGCCAGCAGTGGAGTGGGGGCGCAGGGCTATGGCTACACCTTC.

The chain is built from TRBV5-1 and TRBJ1-2; 11 bases align to TRBD1. Germline loops: CDR1 SGHRS, CDR2 YFSETQ. The V and J ends lost 4 bases and 5 bases, in that order; junction bases with no gene match: 4. This CDR3 region has 14 residues. The CDR3 reads CASSPGTGGYGYTF. In nucleotides, the CDR3 is TGCGCCAGCAGCCCCGGGACAGGGGGTTATGGCTACACCTTC.

This clonotype was picked up a small number of times. The rearrangement joins TRBV5-1 to TRBJ1-2; D gene unclear. Germline assignment: CDR1 SGHRS and CDR2 YFSETQ. This CDR3 is built from 11 residues. Trimming removed 4 bases at V and 7 bases at J, with 8 bases between. For the CDR3, the DNA is TGCGCCAGCAGCGATCGGGGTGGCTACACCTTC. Protein product: CASSDRGGYTF.

The V gene is TRBV5-1, the J gene TRBJ2-1; 8 bases align to TRBD1. Germline lookup yields CDR1 SGHRS and CDR2 YFSETQ. This CDR3 is built from 17 residues. V was pared by 2 bases and J by 5 bases, with 12 bases of the junction left unmatched. CDR3 nucleotides: TGCGCCAGCAGCTTAGCGAGCCGGGACAGGTACAACAATGAGCAGTTCTTC. The encoded protein is CASSLASRDRYNNEQFF.

The genes are TRBV7-2 and TRBJ2-7, with D possibly being TRBD2 (5 bases). The germline CDR1 and CDR2 sequences are SGHTA and FQGNSA. The CDR3 totals 16 residues. V lost 1 base and J 6 bases, leaving 19 bases between the germline ends. This CDR3 reads CASSLGGAALPSEQYF. DNA for the CDR3: TGTGCCAGCAGCTTAGGGGGAGCGGCGCTACCTAGCGAGCAGTACTTC.

With respect to this clonotype: One junction end does not reproduce the germline sequence, and a read error may be involved. The chain joins TRBV29-1 to TRBJ2-5; D is ambiguous. Germline values: CDR1 SQVTM, CDR2 ANQGSEA. This CDR3 region has 12 residues. In nucleotides, the CDR3 is TGCGGCGTTGAAGGCCTCCAAGAGACCCAGTACTTC. Residues: CGVEGLQETQYF.

CDR3 sequence (DNA): TGTGCCAGCAGCTTGGGAGGGGTTCCCAATGAGCAGTTCTTC. Protein product: CASSLGGVPNEQFF. V gene TRBV11-1 combines with J gene TRBJ2-1; 7 bases are a match to TRBD2. Germline CDR1 is SGHAT and CDR2 is FQDESV (reference sequence). The J segment lost 6 bases and the V segment lost 3 bases, leaving 5 bases of the junction unmatched. CDR3 length: 14 amino acids.

The rearrangement links TRBV5-6 to TRBJ1-2; D uncertain. Germline CDR1 reads SGHDT; CDR2 reads YYEEEE. The CDR3 is 14 residues long. The CDR3 coding sequence is TGTGCTACGTCGGAGGGCAAATTTCACTATGGCTACACCTTC. Translated, it gives CATSEGKFHYGYTF. The full variable domain, its missing parts supplied by reference TRBV5-6 and TRBJ1-2, is DAGVTQSPTHLIKTRGQQVTLRCSPKSGHDTVSWYQQALGQGPQFIFQYYEEEERQRGNFPDRFSGHQFPNYSSELNVNALLLGDSALYLCATSEGKFHYGYTFGSGTRLTVV.

The CDR3 coding sequence is TGTGCCAGCAGACGGGGGGCGCGGTTAAGAGATACGCAGTATTTT. Its translation is CASRRGARLRDTQYF. This chain links TRBV6-6 with TRBJ2-3, with D tentatively TRBD2 (7 bases). Germline CDR1 MNHNY, CDR2 SVGAGI (reference sequence). The CDR3 runs 15 residues. The ends were cut back, 6 bases at V and 5 bases at J, with 18 bases in the middle.

V gene TRBV7-7 combines with J gene TRBJ2-2, with D maybe TRBD1 (6 bases). Germline CDR1 SSHAT, CDR2 FNYEAQ (reference sequence). The CDR3 consists of 13 residues. DNA of the CDR3: TGTGGAAGCGGACAGATGAACACCGGGGAGCTGTTTTTT. Residues: CGSGQMNTGELFF. Supplemented by reference TRBV7-7 and TRBJ2-2, the full variable domain reads GAGVSQSPRYKVTKRGQDVTLRCDPISSHATLYWYQQALGQGPEFLTYFNYEAQPDKSGLPSDRFSAERPEGSISTLTIQRTEQRDSAMYRCGSGQMNTGELFFGEGSRLTVL.

This chain joins TRBV30 and TRBJ1-2; no clear D. Germline CDR1 and CDR2: GTSNPN and SVGIG (reference sequence). The CDR3 contains 13 residues. V lost 0 bases and J lost 8, with 13 bases in between. The CDR3 DNA reads as TGTGCCTGGAGTGTCGCCAGGCAACTGGGCTACACCTTC. Protein product: CAWSVARQLGYTF.

CDR3 residues: CASSQDMDRLNTEAFF. CDR3 sequence (DNA): TGCGCCAGCAGCCAAGATATGGACAGATTGAACACTGAAGCTTTCTTT. The rearrangement joins TRBV4-1 to TRBJ1-1; weak D call: TRBD1 (6 bases). The V end was cut by 0 bases, the J end by 0 bases, with 11 bases between. The CDR3 runs 16 residues. Germline V gene sequence: CDR1 MGHRA, CDR2 YSYEKL.

This clonotype occurred once. V is TRBV10-3 and J is TRBJ2-1; D perhaps matches TRBD1 (5 bases). Between the trimmed V and J ends, which lost 4 bases and 6 bases, there was a span of 13 bases. The germline CDR1 and CDR2 sequences are ENHRY and SYGVKD. There are 14 residues in the CDR3. This CDR3 reads CAISAMDTGNEQFF. CDR3 DNA sequence: TGTGCCATCAGTGCAATGGACACAGGCAATGAGCAGTTCTTC.

This clonotype was seen more than once but under ten times. J is TRBJ1-4 and V is TRBV5-1; D unresolved. Per the germline V gene, CDR1 is SGHRS and CDR2 is YFSETQ. V gave up 0 bases and J gave up 1 base, with 13 bases separating them. This CDR3 contains 17 residues. For the CDR3, the DNA is TGCGCCAGCAGCTTGGACACCCCCGGGAGAACTAATGAAAAACTGTTTTTT. This codes for CASSLDTPGRTNEKLFF. Together with reference TRBV5-1 and TRBJ1-4, the CDR3 gives the full variable domain: KAGVTQTPRYLIKTRGQQVTLSCSPISGHRSVSWYQQTPGQGLQFLFEYFSETQRNKGNFPGRFSGRQFSNSRSEMNVSTLELGDSALYLCASSLDTPGRTNEKLFFGSGTQLSVL.

This clonotype showed up just a few times. V and J are TRBV6-2 or TRBV6-3 and TRBJ2-2, with D perhaps being TRBD1 or TRBD2 (6 bases each). CDR1 is MNHEY and CDR2 is SVGEGT in the germline V gene. Trimming took off 4 bases at V and 3 bases at J, with 9 bases between the two ends. This CDR3 region has 14 residues. CDR3 region: CASSSRGDTGELFF. DNA of the CDR3: TGTGCCAGCAGTTCGAGGGGGGACACCGGGGAGCTGTTTTTT.

This clonotype has just a few counts. The genes are TRBV20-1 and TRBJ1-6, with unresolved D. Germline-derived CDR1 and CDR2 are DFQATT and SNEGSKA (reference sequence). V dropped 0 bases and J dropped 12 bases, with 12 bases sitting between them. The CDR3 length is 13 residues. The CDR3 DNA sequence: TGCAGTGCTAGAGATATTTCTTCGGGACCCCTCCACTTT. Amino acids: CSARDISSGPLHF.

This clonotype turned up a few times. The chain uses TRBV29-1 and TRBJ2-1, with unresolved D. Germline values: CDR1 SQVTM, CDR2 ANQGSEA. V was clipped by 6 bases and J by 8 bases, with 23 bases between them. This CDR3 comprises 15 residues. CDR3 in DNA: TGCAGCGTCCCTGGGGAACTACCCGGCGCTGATGAGCAGTTCTTC. Protein: CSVPGELPGADEQFF.